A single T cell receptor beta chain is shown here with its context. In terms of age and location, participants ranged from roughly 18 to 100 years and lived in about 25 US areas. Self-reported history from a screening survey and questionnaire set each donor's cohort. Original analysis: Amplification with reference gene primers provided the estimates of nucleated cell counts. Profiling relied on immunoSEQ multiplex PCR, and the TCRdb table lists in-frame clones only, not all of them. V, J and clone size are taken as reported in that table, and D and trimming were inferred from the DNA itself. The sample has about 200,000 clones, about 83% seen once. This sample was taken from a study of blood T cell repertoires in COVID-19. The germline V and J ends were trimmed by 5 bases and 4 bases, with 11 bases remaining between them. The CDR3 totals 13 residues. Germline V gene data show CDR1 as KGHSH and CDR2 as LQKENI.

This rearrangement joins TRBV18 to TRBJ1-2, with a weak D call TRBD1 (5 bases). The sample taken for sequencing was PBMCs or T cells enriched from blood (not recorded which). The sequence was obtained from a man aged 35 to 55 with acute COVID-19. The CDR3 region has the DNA TGTGCCAGCTCATCAGGGTTGGCCTATGGCTACACCTTC. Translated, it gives CASSSGLAYGYTF.